This TCR beta chain was sequenced for a study of T cell changes during pregnancy in multiple sclerosis. V was pared by 4 bases and J by 6 bases, with 18 bases between. CDR3 length equals 15 residues. CDR1 is LGHNA, CDR2 YSLEER, per germline. Sequencing was performed with immunoSEQ multiplex PCR; in TCRdb, only in-frame clones are kept and a portion is missing. The sample lists around 75,000 clones; 91% were seen once. The source was CD4+ T cells from peripheral blood mononuclear cells, collected in the third trimester of pregnancy. The sequence came from a female donor in good health, enrolled as a control in a pregnancy study. V is TRBV4-3 and J is TRBJ1-1; D is unresolved. CDR3 loop: CASSPEVHRIAEAFF. The CDR3 DNA follows: TGCGCCAGCAGCCCCGAGGTACACCGGATCGCTGAAGCTTTCTTT.